A single sample gave rise to the 22 T cell receptor beta chains below, sequenced in a study of blood T cell repertoires in COVID-19. TCRdb keeps only in-frame clones here, not all; method: immunoSEQ multiplex PCR. The repertoire consists of under 300,000 clones, with 80% to 90% occurring once and the leading ten covering roughly 10%. The sample taken for sequencing was PBMCs or T cells enriched from blood (not recorded which). The receptors come from a man aged 35 to 55 who had recovered from COVID-19.

This rearrangement joins TRBV12-3 or TRBV12-4 to TRBJ2-3; perhaps TRBD1 as D (6 bases). This CDR3 comprises 12 residues. The germline V and J ends were trimmed by 5 bases and 4 bases, with 7 bases remaining between them. The CDR3 region has the DNA TGTGCCAGCAGTCGGACAGCAGATACGCAGTATTTT. Encoded protein: CASSRTADTQYF.

The V call is TRBV12-5, the J call TRBJ2-6; TRBD1 agrees at 8 bases. The trim removed 6 bases at V and 0 bases at J, leaving 16 bases unmatched. Germline V gene lookup returns CDR1 LGHNT and CDR2 FRNRAP. This CDR3 region has 20 residues. CDR3 coding DNA: TGTGCTAGTGGAACCGGGACAGGAAACTTTCCTGTCTCTGGGGCCAACGTCCTGACTTTC. Translated, it gives CASGTGTGNFPVSGANVLTF.

This clone was seen a single time. The genes are TRBV6-5 and TRBJ2-1, with D maybe TRBD1 (5 bases). This CDR3 comprises 15 residues. V dropped 7 bases and J dropped 0 bases, with 13 bases sitting between them. Germline loops: CDR1 MNHEY, CDR2 SVGAGI. The chain's CDR3 is CASTPGQSSYNEQFF. In DNA, the CDR3 is TGTGCCAGCACTCCAGGGCAAAGCTCCTACAATGAGCAGTTCTTC.

The genes are TRBV14 and TRBJ2-7; 7 nucleotides agree with TRBD1. Germline V gene lookup returns CDR1 SGHDN and CDR2 FVKESK. Germline trimming cut 0 bases from V and 8 bases from J; bases unmatched to any gene: 7. The CDR3 is 14 amino acids. Written as DNA, the CDR3 is TGTGCCAGCAGCCAAGATAGGGGACAGATCAAGCAGTACTTC. It yields the protein CASSQDRGQIKQYF.

The genes are TRBV27 and TRBJ2-7; D is perhaps TRBD2 (7 bases). This CDR3 has 14 amino acids. Germline V CDR1 and CDR2: MNHEY, SMNVEV (reference sequence). The ends were cut back, 3 bases at V and 6 bases at J, with 15 bases in the middle. CDR3 in amino acids: CASSFWGGLSEQYF. CDR3 nucleotide sequence: TGTGCCAGCAGTTTTTGGGGGGGGCTTAGCGAGCAGTACTTC.

This sequence joins TRBV30 and TRBJ1-3; TRBD1 agrees at 7 bases. CDR1 is GTSNPN, CDR2 SVGIG, per germline (reference sequence). Trimming took 1 base from V and 5 from J; bases not matched to a gene: 5. The CDR3 contains 14 residues. This CDR3 reads CAWSGGQIRNTIYF. CDR3 bases: TGTGCCTGGAGTGGGGGACAGATCCGAAACACCATATATTTT. Filled out from reference TRBV30 and TRBJ1-3, the complete variable domain reads SQTIHQWPATLVQPVGSPLSLECTVEGTSNPNLYWYRQAAGRGLQLLFYSVGIGQISSEVPQNLSASRPQDRQFILSSKKLLLSDSGFYLCAWSGGQIRNTIYFGEGSWLTVV.

The chain combines TRBV29-1 with TRBJ1-2; D gene ambiguous. V was trimmed by 5 bases and J by 5 bases, leaving 12 bases between them. Germline assignment: CDR1 SQVTM and CDR2 ANQGSEA. The CDR3 has 12 amino acids. The CDR3 loop is CSVRIETYGYTF. The CDR3 DNA reads TGCAGCGTTAGAATCGAAACTTATGGCTACACCTTC.

The rearrangement uses TRBV19 and TRBJ2-1, with 10 nucleotides matching TRBD1. J lost 7 bases, V lost 5 bases, and 8 bases had no gene match. The germline V gene has CDR1 LNHDA and CDR2 SQIVND (reference sequence). CDR3 length: 15 residues. As DNA, the CDR3 is TGTGCCAGTAGTTTTGACAGGGGGCGCTTAAATGAGCAGTTCTTC. Translating gives CASSFDRGRLNEQFF. The full variable domain, completed using reference TRBV19 and TRBJ2-1, is DGGITQSPKYLFRKEGQNVTLSCEQNLNHDAMYWYRQDPGQGLRLIYYSQIVNDFQKGDIAEGYSVSREKKESFPLTVTSAQKNPTAFYLCASSFDRGRLNEQFFGPGTRLTVL.

This clone turned up a few times. The chain carries TRBV4-1 and TRBJ1-5; no clear D. The ends were cut back, 0 bases at V and 5 bases at J, with 11 bases in the middle. The CDR3 covers 15 residues. Germline loops: CDR1 MGHRA, CDR2 YSYEKL. In DNA form, the CDR3 reads TGCGCCAGCAGCCAAGAATACAGCAAACATCAGCCCCAGCATTTT. This codes for CASSQEYSKHQPQHF.

The chain joins TRBV27 to TRBJ2-1; maybe TRBD2 (5 bases). V lost 5 bases and J lost 4, with 21 bases in between. The CDR3 spans 17 residues. Per germline, CDR1 MNHEY and CDR2 SMNVEV (reference sequence). CDR3 residues: CASSPPRLSGGYNEQFF. CDR3 sequence (DNA): TGTGCCAGCAGTCCCCCCCGGTTAAGCGGAGGATACAATGAGCAGTTCTTC.

This chain uses TRBV7-2 with TRBJ1-3; D is undetermined. The CDR3 sequence is 16 residues long. The V gene's germline CDR1 is SGHTA and CDR2 FQGNSA. V dropped 1 base and J dropped 0 bases, with 10 bases sitting between them. In DNA, the CDR3 is TGTGCCAGCAGCTTAGTTTGGGGAGACTCTGGAAACACCATATATTTT. Translated: CASSLVWGDSGNTIYF.

The chain uses TRBV11-2 and TRBJ2-1; 9 bases align to TRBD2. Trimming removed 2 bases from V and 5 bases from J; junction bases left unmatched: 4. Germline CDR1 reads SGHAT; CDR2 reads FQNNGV. This CDR3 is 15 amino acids long. The CDR3 region has the DNA TGTGCCAGCAGCTTACAGCGGGAGGCCCACAATGAGCAGTTCTTC. It codes for CASSLQREAHNEQFF.

In DNA form, the CDR3 reads TGCGCCAGCAGACAGGGGCTGGATTCACCCCTCCACTTT. This translates into CASRQGLDSPLHF. V is TRBV5-1 and J is TRBJ1-6; 7 nucleotides line up with TRBD1. V shed 5 bases and J 8 bases; nucleotides not matched to a gene: 4. The CDR3 is 13 residues long. CDR1 SGHRS and CDR2 YFSETQ come from the germline V gene.

The rearrangement joins TRBV28 to TRBJ1-4; D ambiguous. Germline V lookup: CDR1 MDHEN, CDR2 SYDVKM. The CDR3 spans 12 residues. V shed 6 bases and J shed 8 bases, with 10 bases lying between them. Here the CDR3 reads CASRGRWEKLFF. DNA of the CDR3: TGTGCCAGCAGGGGCAGGTGGGAAAAACTGTTTTTT.

The chain joins TRBV20-1 to TRBJ1-5; 7 bases are a match to TRBD1. Germline CDR1 DFQATT, CDR2 SNEGSKA (reference sequence). The CDR3 length is 14 residues. J gave up 4 bases and V 3 bases, and 6 bases lay outside the gene matches. CDR3 coding DNA: TGCAGTGCTAGTTCTCCACAGGGGAATCAGCCCCAGCATTTT. Its translation: CSASSPQGNQPQHF.

This chain uses TRBV11-2 with TRBJ2-7; 14 nucleotides align to TRBD2. Germline CDR1 reads SGHAT; CDR2 reads FQNNGV. Trimming removed 5 bases from V and 3 bases from J; junction bases left unmatched: 3. The CDR3 runs 15 residues. This CDR3 reads CASSPGLAGVYEQYF. In DNA, the CDR3 is TGTGCCAGCAGCCCGGGACTAGCGGGAGTCTACGAGCAGTACTTC. The full variable domain, completed using reference TRBV11-2 and TRBJ2-7, is EAGVAQSPRYKIIEKRQSVAFWCNPISGHATLYWYQQILGQGPKLLIQFQNNGVVDDSQLPKDRFSAERLKGVDSTLKIQPAKLEDSAVYLCASSPGLAGVYEQYFGPGTRLTVT.

V is TRBV20-1 and J is TRBJ1-2; 7 bases fit TRBD1. CDR1 is DFQATT, CDR2 SNEGSKA, per germline (reference sequence). Losses at the gene ends were 3 bases for V and 4 bases for J; bases not matched to a gene: 11. The CDR3 extends over 15 amino acids. The CDR3 loop reads CSASERTGVRYGYTF. The CDR3 DNA sequence: TGCAGTGCTAGTGAGCGTACAGGGGTTCGCTATGGCTACACCTTC.

V usage is TRBV28 and J usage is TRBJ1-5, with D maybe TRBD1 (6 bases). The V gene's germline CDR1 is MDHEN and CDR2 SYDVKM. The ends were cut back, 7 bases at V and 5 bases at J, with 18 bases in the middle. The CDR3 has 15 amino acids. CDR3: CASIKAGTQDQPQHF. The CDR3, as DNA: TGTGCCAGCATCAAAGCCGGGACACAAGATCAGCCCCAGCATTTT.

The chain combines TRBV28 with TRBJ2-7; 10 bases fit TRBD1. The CDR3 runs to 14 residues. Germline CDR1 is MDHEN and CDR2 is SYDVKM. V shed 5 bases, J shed 4 bases, and the junction held 5 bases outside the gene matches. The CDR3 DNA reads as TGTGCCAGCAGTAGGGACAGGGGATTTTACGAGCAGTACTTC. It is translated as CASSRDRGFYEQYF.

The chain couples TRBV18 to TRBJ2-7; TRBD1 matches 11 bases. With 5 bases clipped from V and 5 bases from J, the junction kept 8 bases outside the gene matches. CDR1 and CDR2 from the germline V gene are KGHSH and LQKENI. The CDR3 loop spans 15 amino acids. This chain's CDR3 is CASSSRTGGSDEQYF. DNA of the CDR3: TGTGCCAGCTCATCTAGGACAGGGGGCTCGGACGAGCAGTACTTC.

The V gene is TRBV3-1 (or the pseudogene TRBV3-2), the J gene TRBJ2-7; possibly TRBD2 for D (6 bases). Germline V gene data show CDR1 as LGHDT and CDR2 as YNNKEL (reference sequence). The CDR3 extends over 18 amino acids. Between the trimmed V and J ends, which lost 1 base and 4 bases, there was a span of 23 bases. CDR3 in DNA: TGTGCCAGCAGCCAAGGGAGGGCGGGCTCCCGTCGATTTTACGAGCAGTACTTC. This encodes CASSQGRAGSRRFYEQYF.

The chain employs TRBV14 and TRBJ1-4; D remains ambiguous. CDR1 and CDR2 (germline): SGHDN, FVKESK. V lost 1 base and J 5 bases, leaving 11 bases between the germline ends. The CDR3 is 15 amino acids. The CDR3 DNA is TGTGCCAGCAGCCAAGCACTTACGGGAAATGAAAAACTGTTTTTT. It translates to CASSQALTGNEKLFF.